This T cell receptor (beta chain) was obtained from a study of cytotoxic CD8 clonotypes in ibrutinib-treated CLL. The study, taken as a whole, reports: Pretreatment clonality was elevated relative to age-matched healthy donors and paralleled circulating CD8+ T-cell counts. Having risen at ibrutinib response, clonality had fallen back toward baseline by progression.

Generated by immunoSEQ multiplex PCR, the TCRdb table keeps only in-frame clones and is missing some. The table shows 70,000 to 80,000 clones, with 70% to 90% occurring only once. Library input was about 2.2 micrograms of DNA from cryopreserved PBMCs. This clone was counted ten times or more. The antigen is unknown. The CDR3 sequence is 19 residues long. CDR1 and CDR2 from the germline V gene are KGHSH and LQKENI. The J segment lost 0 bases and the V segment lost 0 bases, leaving 7 bases of the junction unmatched. V and J are TRBV18 and TRBJ2-1, with TRBD2 identical over 11 bases. The receptor was derived from a human donor with chronic lymphocytic leukemia. The sequenced sample was PBMCs, obtained at disease progression, from a patient treated with ibrutinib. The CDR3 sequence is CASSPPASGGSSSYNEQFF. The CDR3 nucleotides are TGTGCCAGCTCACCACCGGCTAGCGGGGGGTCGAGCTCCTACAATGAGCAGTTCTTC.